This TCR beta chain was sequenced for a study of blood T cell repertoires in COVID-19. Study in general: In each case, the material was cDNA or gDNA derived from T cells, B-cell-depleted T cells, or PBMCs.

CDR1 and CDR2 (germline): SGDLS, YYNGEE. The CDR3 covers 13 residues. The ends lost 4 bases at V and 5 bases at J; junction bases unmatched: 5. The assay was immunoSEQ multiplex PCR, and TCRdb's table has in-frame clones only and misses some. In the table there are some 35,000 clones, roughly four fifths of which are singletons. The clonotype was recovered from an elderly man with active or convalescent COVID-19. Material: peripheral blood. The rearrangement links TRBV9 to TRBJ1-1; TRBD1 agrees at 7 bases. CDR3 nucleotide sequence: TGTGCCAGCAGCCCGGGACAGAGGACTGAAGCTTTCTTT. This translates into CASSPGQRTEAFF.